This entry lists 28 T cell receptor beta chains sequenced from one sample in a study of cytotoxic CD8 clonotypes in ibrutinib-treated CLL. Produced via immunoSEQ multiplex PCR; TCRdb's table is partial and in-frame only. The data show fewer than 25,000 clones, roughly four fifths seen once. This sample comprised PBMCs, obtained before ibrutinib treatment. The source of these receptors is a human donor with chronic lymphocytic leukemia.

This chain joins TRBV6-5 and TRBJ2-1; 14 bases align to TRBD2. Looked up from germline, CDR1 is MNHEY and CDR2 is SVGAGI. This CDR3 region has 15 residues. With 7 bases clipped from V and 7 bases from J, the junction kept 6 bases outside the gene matches. The CDR3, as DNA: TGTGCCAGCACGCTAAGGACTAGCGGGGGGAATGAGCAGTTCTTC. Protein product: CASTLRTSGGNEQFF.

The rearrangement links TRBV7-2 to TRBJ1-2; 8 nucleotides align to TRBD1. The V segment lost 2 bases and the J segment 4 bases; nucleotides outside the gene matches: 9. The CDR3 runs 16 residues. Germline CDR1 is SGHTA and CDR2 is FQGNSA. The CDR3 DNA reads TGTGCCAGCAGCTTACGGACAGGGTGGGACCGCTATGGCTACACCTTC. Translated: CASSLRTGWDRYGYTF.

CDR3 sequence: CASSLDGSYNEQFF. DNA for the CDR3: TGCGCCAGCAGCTTGGACGGTTCCTACAATGAGCAGTTCTTC. The chain links TRBV5-1 to TRBJ2-1; unclear D gene. The CDR3 extends over 14 amino acids. Trimming cost V 0 bases and J 1 base, with 5 bases left between them. Germline lookup yields CDR1 SGHRS and CDR2 YFSETQ. Full variable domain (outside the CDR3, taken from reference TRBV5-1 and TRBJ2-1): KAGVTQTPRYLIKTRGQQVTLSCSPISGHRSVSWYQQTPGQGLQFLFEYFSETQRNKGNFPGRFSGRQFSNSRSEMNVSTLELGDSALYLCASSLDGSYNEQFFGPGTRLTVL.

V usage is TRBV9 and J usage is TRBJ2-1; 7 bases map to TRBD2. CDR1 and CDR2 from the germline V gene are SGDLS and YYNGEE. The trim removed 3 bases at V and 6 bases at J, leaving 3 bases unmatched. The CDR3 length is 13 residues. The CDR3 sequence is CASSATSTNEQFF. DNA for the CDR3: TGTGCCAGCAGCGCGACTAGCACCAATGAGCAGTTCTTC.

A single count supports this clone. This chain uses TRBV4-3 with TRBJ2-5; TRBD1 or TRBD2 may be the D gene (5 bases each). The V gene's germline CDR1 is LGHNA and CDR2 YSLEER. V lost 4 bases and J 4 bases, leaving 16 bases between the germline ends. The CDR3 has 15 amino acids. Here the CDR3 DNA reads TGCGCCAGCAGCCCCCTAGGGACCCGTGGAGAGACCCAGTACTTC. It yields the protein CASSPLGTRGETQYF.

The chain carries TRBV5-6 and TRBJ1-1; TRBD1 is a possible D gene (5 bases). The V end lost 6 bases, the J end lost 1 base, and 10 bases lay between the germline ends. Germline V lookup: CDR1 SGHDT, CDR2 YYEEEE. The CDR3 totals 13 residues. DNA for the CDR3: TGTGCCAGCATCTTAACAGGGAACACTGAAGCTTTCTTT. Encoded protein: CASILTGNTEAFF.

The chain employs TRBV9 and TRBJ2-1; 9 nucleotides align to TRBD2. CDR3 length: 15 amino acids. After removal of 9 bases from V and 7 bases from J, the junction contained 14 bases not matched to a gene. In germline, CDR1 is SGDLS, CDR2 YYNGEE. CDR3 nucleotide sequence: TGTGCCACCTCCAGGCTAGCGGGAAAGAATAATGAGCAGTTCTTC. Amino acid sequence: CATSRLAGKNNEQFF. Full variable domain (missing parts from reference TRBV9 and TRBJ2-1): DSGVTQTPKHLITATGQRVTLRCSPRSGDLSVYWYQQSLDQGLQFLIQYYNGEERAKGNILERFSAQQFPDLHSELNLSSLELGDSALYFCATSRLAGKNNEQFFGPGTRLTVL.

The chain combines TRBV28 with TRBJ2-2, with a weak D call TRBD1 (5 bases). The length of the CDR3 is 11 residues. V lost 11 bases and J 5 bases, leaving 9 bases between the germline ends. The germline CDR1 and CDR2 sequences are MDHEN and SYDVKM. Here the CDR3 reads CAGARTGELFF. CDR3 sequence (DNA): TGTGCCGGGGCGAGGACCGGGGAGCTGTTTTTT.

This clone appeared a single time. This chain links TRBV15 with TRBJ2-1; TRBD2 matches 11 bases. The junction had 4 bases not matched to a gene; V was cut back by 2 bases and J by 7 bases. The germline V gene encodes CDR1 LNHNV and CDR2 YYDKDF (reference sequence). This CDR3 is built from 15 residues. This CDR3 reads CATSRPGLAGNEQFF. The CDR3, as DNA: TGTGCCACCAGCAGACCAGGACTAGCGGGTAATGAGCAGTTCTTC.

V gene TRBV18 combines with J gene TRBJ1-1; the match to TRBD1 covers 10 bases. The length of the CDR3 is 17 residues. V dropped 9 bases and J dropped 2; count of bases not matched to a gene: 15. Germline values: CDR1 KGHSH, CDR2 LQKENI. The CDR3 region is CASSPGQGRGGNTEAFF. CDR3 bases: TGTGCCAGTTCCCCGGGACAGGGGAGAGGGGGTAACACTGAAGCTTTCTTT.

This chain uses TRBV7-9 with TRBJ2-1; D not resolved. This CDR3 has 12 amino acids. Germline assignment: CDR1 SEHNR and CDR2 FQNEAQ (reference sequence). The V gene lost 2 bases and the J gene lost 9 bases, with 8 bases spanning the gap. The CDR3 is CASSLRASEQFF. DNA of the CDR3: TGTGCCAGCAGCTTACGGGCGAGTGAGCAGTTCTTC.

V is TRBV30 and J is TRBJ1-3; TRBD1 is a possible D gene (5 bases). CDR1 and CDR2 from the germline V gene are GTSNPN and SVGIG (reference sequence). The CDR3 spans 15 residues. V was trimmed by 1 base and J by 2 bases, leaving 12 bases between them. CDR3 nucleotide sequence: TGTGCCTGGAGTGCTTGGGAGGGACCTGGAAACACCATATATTTT. This gives the protein CAWSAWEGPGNTIYF.

The V and J genes are TRBV19 and TRBJ1-3, with D hard to call. V gave up 7 bases and J gave up 0 bases, with 7 bases separating them. Germline V gene sequence: CDR1 LNHDA, CDR2 SQIVND (reference sequence). The CDR3 length is 13 residues. The CDR3 DNA reads TGTGCCAGTATGGCCAGCTCTGGAAACACCATATATTTT. Protein: CASMASSGNTIYF.

The J gene is TRBJ2-7, the V gene TRBV27; maybe TRBD2 (6 bases). Germline CDR1 MNHEY, CDR2 SMNVEV (reference sequence). V shed 5 bases and J shed 0 bases, with 17 bases lying between them. The CDR3 extends over 16 amino acids. The CDR3 DNA is TGTGCCAGCAGTCCCTTAGTAGCGGCCCCCTCCTACGAGCAGTACTTC. This gives the protein CASSPLVAAPSYEQYF.

The chain carries TRBV7-2 and TRBJ1-5, with D hard to call. Trimming removed 1 base from V and 0 bases from J, with 10 bases in between. CDR3 length equals 16 residues. Germline CDR1 SGHTA, CDR2 FQGNSA. Here the CDR3 reads CASSLVGGTSNQPQHF. The CDR3 DNA follows: TGTGCCAGCAGCTTAGTGGGTGGAACTAGCAATCAGCCCCAGCATTTT. The entire variable domain, with the rest obtained from reference TRBV7-2 and TRBJ1-5, is as follows: GAGVSQSPSNKVTEKGKDVELRCDPISGHTALYWYRQSLGQGLEFLIYFQGNSAPDKSGLPSDRFSAERTGGSVSTLTIQRTQQEDSAVYLCASSLVGGTSNQPQHFGDGTRLSIL.

The genes are TRBV27 and TRBJ1-2, with D unclear. This CDR3 has 15 amino acids. The V end lost 3 bases, the J end lost 4 bases, and 15 bases lay between the germline ends. In germline, CDR1 is MNHEY, CDR2 SMNVEV (reference sequence). The CDR3 protein is CASSFGDGWSYGYTF. The DNA of the CDR3 is TGTGCCAGCAGTTTTGGAGACGGATGGAGCTATGGCTACACCTTC.

This rearrangement joins TRBV7-3 to TRBJ2-1; the D gene is possibly TRBD1 (6 bases). The CDR3 runs to 15 residues. Germline V CDR1 and CDR2: SGHTA, FQGTGA. The V gene lost 6 bases and the J gene lost 5 bases, with 17 bases spanning the gap. In nucleotides, the CDR3 is TGTGCCAGCAGTCCCCCGGTGGGGGCCGACAATGAGCAGTTCTTC. Its protein product is CASSPPVGADNEQFF.

This clone was observed once. This chain uses TRBV28 with TRBJ2-5, with D hard to call. Trimming stripped 6 bases from V and 5 bases from J, with 13 bases between. Per germline, CDR1 MDHEN and CDR2 SYDVKM. CDR3 length: 13 residues. Here the CDR3 reads CASSSRSSETQYF. Written as DNA, the CDR3 is TGTGCCAGCAGCTCCCGGTCGTCGGAGACCCAGTACTTC.

This sequence joins TRBV19 and TRBJ2-7; TRBD2 matches at 10 bases. The trim removed 3 bases at V and 2 bases at J, leaving 4 bases unmatched. The V gene's germline CDR1 is LNHDA and CDR2 SQIVND (reference sequence). CDR3 length: 15 amino acids. The CDR3 spells CASSIKLAGTYEQYF. CDR3 DNA sequence: TGTGCCAGTAGTATTAAACTAGCGGGAACCTACGAGCAGTACTTC.

V is TRBV6-4 and J is TRBJ1-2; tentatively, D is TRBD1 (6 bases). CDR3 length equals 12 residues. The germline V and J ends were trimmed by 2 bases and 8 bases, with 9 bases remaining between them. Germline V gene sequence: CDR1 MRHNA, CDR2 SNTAGT. This CDR3 reads CASSDRGNGYTF. CDR3 coding DNA: TGTGCCAGCAGTGACAGGGGGAACGGCTACACCTTC.

Only a few counts were recorded for this clone. The CDR3 reads CASSIAQHNSPLHF. The CDR3 DNA is TGTGCCAGTAGTATAGCTCAGCATAATTCACCCCTCCACTTT. The chain combines TRBV19 with TRBJ1-6; no definite D call. CDR1 is LNHDA, CDR2 SQIVND, per germline (reference sequence). The V end was cut by 1 base, the J end by 5 bases, with 6 bases between. The CDR3 sequence is 14 residues long.

The V call is TRBV18, the J call TRBJ2-1; unclear D gene. The CDR3 loop spans 14 amino acids. V lost 1 base to trimming and J lost 5 bases, with 9 bases between them. Germline CDR1 KGHSH, CDR2 LQKENI. The CDR3 protein is CASSPRETHNEQFF. The DNA for the CDR3 is TGTGCCAGCTCACCACGCGAGACCCACAATGAGCAGTTCTTC.

This chain uses TRBV7-2 with TRBJ2-2; D possibly corresponds to TRBD2 (6 bases). Deletions cut 2 bases from V and 0 bases from J, with 19 bases between. This CDR3 has 19 residues. CDR1 and CDR2 (germline): SGHTA, FQGNSA. CDR3 nucleotides: TGTGCCAGCAGCTTACCCCCGGGGAGGTGGCTAGCGAACACCGGGGAGCTGTTTTTT. It encodes CASSLPPGRWLANTGELFF.

This clone was detected only once. V gene TRBV6-1 combines with J gene TRBJ2-7, with D possibly TRBD2 on 7 matching bases. The germline V gene encodes CDR1 MNHNS and CDR2 SASEGT. V dropped 7 bases and J dropped 4 bases, with 20 bases sitting between them. The CDR3 is 15 residues long. The CDR3 nucleotides are TGTGCCAGCAAATTGGGAGGGGGACCGACATACGAGCAGTACTTC. It is translated as CASKLGGGPTYEQYF.

A few counts support this clone. This sequence joins TRBV5-5 and TRBJ1-2; D uncertain. Trimming left V 3 bases short and J 3 bases short, with 12 bases between. From germline, CDR1 is SGHKS and CDR2 YYEKEE (reference sequence). This CDR3 has 14 amino acids. CDR3 region: CASSSYEADYGYTF. CDR3 DNA sequence: TGTGCCAGCAGCTCCTATGAAGCGGACTATGGCTACACCTTC.

This clone was counted a few times. This sequence joins TRBV28 and TRBJ1-5, with a possible D match to TRBD1 (5 bases). Trimming left V 6 bases short and J 1 base short, with 13 bases between. From germline, CDR1 is MDHEN and CDR2 SYDVKM. The CDR3 contains 15 residues. CDR3 protein: CASRGGGGSNQPQHF. CDR3 DNA: TGTGCCAGCAGGGGGGGTGGTGGCAGCAATCAGCCCCAGCATTTT.

The chain links TRBV7-6 to TRBJ2-1, with D possibly matching TRBD2 (5 bases). Germline V lookup: CDR1 SGHVS, CDR2 FNYEAQ. The length of the CDR3 is 12 residues. V lost 8 bases and J 8 bases, leaving 13 bases between the germline ends. In DNA form, the CDR3 reads TGTGCCAGCGGGAGTGATGGCTATGAGCAGTTCTTC. It specifies CASGSDGYEQFF.

This sequence joins TRBV9 and TRBJ1-5; D remains ambiguous. This CDR3 comprises 13 residues. Germline CDR1 is SGDLS and CDR2 is YYNGEE. The V end was cut by 0 bases, the J end by 6 bases, with 7 bases between. CDR3 DNA: TGTGCCAGCAGCGTAGCAGTAGGTCAGCCCCAGCATTTT. Encoded protein: CASSVAVGQPQHF.